This TCR beta chain was captured in a study of blood T cell repertoires in COVID-19. Overall study context: Specimens from acute and convalescent COVID-19 originated in the United States, Italy and Spain.

Enrolled during active infection, Seattle patients were then followed longitudinally. Data came from immunoSEQ multiplex PCR; TCRdb stores just in-frame clones and leaves some out. The sample consists of about 150,000 clones, 75% to 90% of them appearing once. The source material was peripheral blood. This TCR derives from a man between 18 and 35 years old with COVID-19, enrolled during active disease.

The CDR3 region has the DNA TGTGCCAGCAGCTACTGGTTAACCTACGAGCAGTACTTC. Amino acids: CASSYWLTYEQYF. This rearrangement joins TRBV5-6 to TRBJ2-7; D gene uncertain. The CDR3 extends over 13 amino acids. CDR1 and CDR2 from the germline V gene are SGHDT and YYEEEE. V gave up 3 bases and J gave up 2 bases, with 9 bases separating them.